The 8 T cell receptor beta chains presented below share a single source sample, sequenced in a study of blood T cell repertoires in COVID-19. Profiling relied on immunoSEQ multiplex PCR, and the TCRdb table lists in-frame clones only, not all of them. The sample records around 290,000 clones, around nine tenths being singletons. The sequenced sample was peripheral blood. These receptors came from a woman aged 65 to 85 with COVID-19, enrolled during active disease.

This clone came up a few times. The chain links TRBV10-1 to TRBJ2-3; D is possibly TRBD2 (6 bases). The germline V gene has CDR1 WNHNN and CDR2 SYGVQD (reference sequence). The CDR3 runs 12 residues. The V end lost 8 bases, the J end lost 2 bases, and 8 bases lay between the germline ends. CDR3 in amino acids: CASGGTTDTQYF. The CDR3 coding sequence is TGCGCCAGCGGGGGGACCACAGATACGCAGTATTTT.

This clone was observed a single time. The V call is TRBV12-3 or TRBV12-4, the J call TRBJ2-1, with D unclear. V was clipped by 6 bases and J by 4 bases, with 10 bases between them. The CDR3 has 13 residues. As DNA, the CDR3 is TGTGCCAGCAGCTCCGGTCCTTACAATGAGCAGTTCTTC. Its translation is CASSSGPYNEQFF.

This clone was observed a few times. The rearrangement links TRBV24-1 to TRBJ2-5; a weak D match, TRBD1 (5 bases). V lost 4 bases and J lost 8, with 16 bases in between. Germline CDR1 KGHDR, CDR2 SFDVKD. There are 14 residues in the CDR3. The DNA of the CDR3 is TGTGCCACCAGTGACGTGGACATACCACACACCCAGTACTTC. It is translated as CATSDVDIPHTQYF.

CDR3 in DNA: TGTGCCAGCTCACCAGGGCCGTACAATGAGCAGTTCTTC. Its protein is CASSPGPYNEQFF. V and J are TRBV18 and TRBJ2-1; D unresolved. The CDR3 contains 13 residues. The germline V gene encodes CDR1 KGHSH and CDR2 LQKENI. V lost 2 bases to trimming and J lost 4 bases, with 6 bases between them.

V usage is TRBV11-2 and J usage is TRBJ1-1; D is unclear. Germline V gene sequence: CDR1 SGHAT, CDR2 FQNNGV. This CDR3 spans 14 amino acids. Trimming shortened V by 5 bases and J by 2 bases, and 12 bases separated the two germline ends. CDR3 in amino acids: CASSPVRGNTEAFF. The CDR3 DNA reads as TGTGCCAGCAGCCCCGTTCGGGGAAACACTGAAGCTTTCTTT.

In regard to this clone: The sample has other DNA sequences that encode this CDR3 too. The J gene is TRBJ2-7, the V gene TRBV28; perhaps TRBD1 as D (9 bases). Germline V lookup: CDR1 MDHEN, CDR2 SYDVKM. Trimming took 5 bases from V and 6 from J, leaving 23 bases between them. This CDR3 spans 16 amino acids. Written as DNA, the CDR3 is TGTGCCAGCAGTCCGGTCCAGGACAGGGGACTAGGCGAGCAGTACTTC. It specifies CASSPVQDRGLGEQYF.

The chain has TRBV24-1 and TRBJ1-5; 9 bases align to TRBD1. This CDR3 is 17 amino acids long. Germline V gene lookup returns CDR1 KGHDR and CDR2 SFDVKD. Trimming at V came to 4 bases and at J to 4 bases, leaving 10 bases not matched to a gene. The chain's CDR3 is CATSDSRQGERNQPQHF. The CDR3 coding sequence is TGTGCCACCAGTGACTCAAGACAGGGGGAAAGGAATCAGCCCCAGCATTTT.

DNA for the CDR3: TGTGCCAGCAGCTTAATACAGGGGGAAAATGGCTACACCTTC. As protein: CASSLIQGENGYTF. This chain connects TRBV7-2 to TRBJ1-2; 8 positions match TRBD1. In germline, CDR1 is SGHTA, CDR2 FQGNSA. Losses at the gene ends were 2 bases for V and 6 bases for J; bases not matched to a gene: 5. The length of the CDR3 is 14 residues.